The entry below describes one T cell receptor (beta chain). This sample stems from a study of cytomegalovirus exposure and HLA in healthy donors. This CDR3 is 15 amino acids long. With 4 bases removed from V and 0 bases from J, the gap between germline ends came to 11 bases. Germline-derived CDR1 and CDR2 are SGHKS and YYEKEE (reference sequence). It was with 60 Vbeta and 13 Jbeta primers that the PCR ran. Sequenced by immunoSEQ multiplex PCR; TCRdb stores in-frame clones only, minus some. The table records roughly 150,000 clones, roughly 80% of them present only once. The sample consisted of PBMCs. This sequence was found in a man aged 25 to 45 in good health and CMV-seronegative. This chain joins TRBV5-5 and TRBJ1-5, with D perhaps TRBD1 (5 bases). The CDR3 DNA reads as TGTGCCAGCAGCGTTGGCGGGGGTAGCAATCAGCCCCAGCATTTT. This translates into CASSVGGGSNQPQHF. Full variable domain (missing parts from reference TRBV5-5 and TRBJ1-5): DAGVTQSPTHLIKTRGQQVTLRCSPISGHKSVSWYQQVLGQGPQFIFQYYEKEERGRGNFPDRFSARQFPNYSSELNVNALLLGDSALYLCASSVGGGSNQPQHFGDGTRLSIL.